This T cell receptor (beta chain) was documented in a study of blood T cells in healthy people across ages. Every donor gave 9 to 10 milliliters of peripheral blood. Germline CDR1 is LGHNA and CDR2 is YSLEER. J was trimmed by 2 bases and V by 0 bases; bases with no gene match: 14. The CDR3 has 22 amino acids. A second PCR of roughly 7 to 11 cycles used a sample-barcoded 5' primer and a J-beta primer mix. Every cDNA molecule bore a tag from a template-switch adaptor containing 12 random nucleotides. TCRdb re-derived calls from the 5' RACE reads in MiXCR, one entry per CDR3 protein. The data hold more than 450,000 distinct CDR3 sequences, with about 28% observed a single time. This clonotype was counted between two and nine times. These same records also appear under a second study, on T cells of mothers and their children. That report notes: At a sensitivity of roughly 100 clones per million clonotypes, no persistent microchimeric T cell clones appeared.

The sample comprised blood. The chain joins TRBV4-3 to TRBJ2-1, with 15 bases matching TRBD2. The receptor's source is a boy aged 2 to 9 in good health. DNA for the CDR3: TGCGCCAGCAGCCAAGAAGGCCTATACGGACTAGCGGGAGGGATTCCCTACAATGAGCAGTTCTTC. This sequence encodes CASSQEGLYGLAGGIPYNEQFF.